The entry below gives a single T cell receptor beta chain sequence along with its context. This sample stems from a study of OX40 agonist ivuxolimab in advanced cancers. Measured with immunoSEQ multiplex PCR; TCRdb has only the in-frame clones, and not every one. The sample lists 90,000 to 100,000 clones; nearly 90% were seen once. The germline V gene has CDR1 SGHDT and CDR2 YYEEEE. Trimming took 5 bases from V and 3 from J, leaving 27 bases between them. This CDR3 is built from 19 residues. The sequence was collected from an adult with an advanced solid tumor such as melanoma, head and neck, liver or kidney cancer. Sequencing was performed on CD4+ or CD8+ T cells sorted from blood, taken in a trial of the OX40 agonist ivuxolimab. The chain combines TRBV5-6 with TRBJ1-5; tentative D call: TRBD1 (6 bases). The CDR3: CASSQRRTGAAGNNQPQHF. The CDR3 DNA follows: TGTGCCAGCAGTCAAAGACGGACGGGGGCCGCGGGTAACAATCAGCCCCAGCATTTT.